These 32 T cell receptor beta chains share one sample of origin, sequenced in a study of blood T cells in healthy people across ages. A second PCR of 7 to 11 cycles used a sample-barcoded 5' primer and a J-beta primer mix. TCRdb independently ran MiXCR on the 5' RACE reads; one entry per CDR3 protein. The sample holds some 780,000 distinct CDR3 sequences; 56% are singletons and the top ten take under 30%. Material for sequencing was blood. These receptors were obtained from a man aged 40-50 years in good health.

This clonotype has just a few counts. The chain joins TRBV4-1 to TRBJ2-7; 7 nucleotides match TRBD2. V shed 2 bases, J shed 3 bases, and the junction held 1 base outside the gene matches. Germline CDR1 reads MGHRA; CDR2 reads YSYEKL. The CDR3 is made up of 13 amino acids. The CDR3 spells CASSQSGVYEQYF. CDR3 DNA sequence: TGCGCCAGCAGCCAAAGCGGGGTCTACGAGCAGTACTTC.

This clonotype has just a few counts. The rearrangement uses TRBV12-3 or TRBV12-4 and TRBJ2-7; 7 positions agree with TRBD1. V gave up 4 bases and J gave up 3 bases; unmatched junction bases: 6. This CDR3 is 14 amino acids long. The CDR3 protein is CASSSVGQSYEQYF. As DNA, the CDR3 is TGTGCCAGCAGTTCCGTGGGACAGAGCTACGAGCAGTACTTC.

The chain joins TRBV9 to TRBJ2-1, with D unresolved. V was pared by 1 base and J by 5 bases, with 13 bases between. Germline V gene lookup returns CDR1 SGDLS and CDR2 YYNGEE. The CDR3 runs 15 residues. Here the CDR3 reads CASSVTYTPNNEQFF. In DNA, the CDR3 is TGTGCCAGCAGCGTAACCTATACCCCCAACAATGAGCAGTTCTTC.

V is TRBV10-3 and J is TRBJ1-5, with a weak D call TRBD1 (6 bases). Trimming took off 9 bases at V and 3 bases at J, with 24 bases between the two ends. The CDR3 contains 17 residues. Germline CDR1 is ENHRY and CDR2 is SYGVKD. The CDR3 region has the DNA TGTGCCATTCCTCCAGGGGCAGGGTGCGAGTACAATCAGCCCCAGCATTTT. This translates into CAIPPGAGCEYNQPQHF.

The chain links TRBV6-2 or TRBV6-3 to TRBJ2-3, with D possibly matching TRBD1 (5 bases). CDR1 is MNHEY and CDR2 is SVGEGT in the germline V gene. V was trimmed by 9 bases and J by 0 bases, leaving 19 bases between them. This CDR3 contains 16 residues. The CDR3 sequence is CARAPLGHTSTDTQYF. The CDR3 DNA sequence: TGTGCCAGGGCTCCCCTGGGGCATACTAGCACAGATACGCAGTATTTT.

The table lists this clonotype with many counts. This chain uses TRBV7-2 with TRBJ2-5; no clear D. The CDR3 has 14 amino acids. Germline CDR1 is SGHTA and CDR2 is FQGNSA. The V end lost 6 bases, the J end lost 4 bases, and 15 bases lay between the germline ends. The CDR3 DNA reads TGTGCCAGCAGTTCACAGCTAGGGTCAGAGACCCAGTACTTC. This codes for CASSSQLGSETQYF.

This clonotype has a handful of counts. The DNA of the CDR3 is TGCGCCAGCAGTGAGCCGGGGACTGCTCTCCAGCCCCAGCATTTT. Protein: CASSEPGTALQPQHF. The J gene is TRBJ1-5, the V gene TRBV10-2; maybe TRBD1 (5 bases). Between the trimmed V and J ends, which lost 2 bases and 7 bases, there was a span of 15 bases. The CDR3 runs 15 residues. Germline CDR1 and CDR2: WSHSY and SAAADI.

The chain links TRBV2 to TRBJ2-3; D remains ambiguous. Per the germline V gene, CDR1 is SNHLY and CDR2 is FYNNEI. V lost 4 bases, J lost 4 bases, and 15 bases lay in between. This CDR3 spans 15 amino acids. The CDR3 reads CASSVSSPTSDTQYF. CDR3 in DNA: TGTGCCAGCAGTGTTAGCAGCCCGACTTCAGATACGCAGTATTTT. Drawing the rest from reference TRBV2 and TRBJ2-3, the complete variable domain is EPEVTQTPSHQVTQMGQEVILRCVPISNHLYFYWYRQILGQKVEFLVSFYNNEISEKSEIFDDQFSVERPDGSNFTLKIRSTKLEDSAMYFCASSVSSPTSDTQYFGPGTRLTVL.

The chain uses TRBV7-2 and TRBJ2-7; 9 nucleotides line up with TRBD2. The length of the CDR3 is 19 residues. Unmatched junction bases numbered 14, after V lost 2 bases and J lost 0 bases. Per germline, CDR1 SGHTA and CDR2 FQGNSA. The CDR3, as DNA: TGTGCCAGCAGCTTACCCCCGGCGGCGGGAGGGTGGAGCTCCTACGAGCAGTACTTC. It encodes CASSLPPAAGGWSSYEQYF.

The V gene is TRBV7-6, the J gene TRBJ2-1; 8 nucleotides align to TRBD2. This CDR3 comprises 16 residues. Germline values: CDR1 SGHVS, CDR2 FNYEAQ. After removal of 1 base from V and 8 bases from J, the junction contained 10 bases not matched to a gene. CDR3 DNA: TGTGCCAGCAGCTTAGACACAGCGGGAGTCGGCTATGAGCAGTTCTTC. Protein product: CASSLDTAGVGYEQFF.

The rearrangement joins TRBV20-1 to TRBJ1-1, with 8 bases matching TRBD1. The CDR3 length is 13 residues. Trimming removed 5 bases from V and 6 bases from J; junction bases left unmatched: 8. Germline-derived CDR1 and CDR2 are DFQATT and SNEGSKA (reference sequence). This CDR3 is CSAHQDRAPEAFF. The CDR3 DNA sequence: TGCAGTGCTCACCAGGACAGGGCCCCTGAAGCTTTCTTT.

The chain uses TRBV7-8 and TRBJ2-3; the D is unclear. The V end lost 5 bases, the J end lost 4 bases, and 13 bases lay between the germline ends. CDR3 length: 14 residues. Germline values: CDR1 SGHVS, CDR2 FQNEAQ. CDR3 residues: CASSQGEAADTQYF. The CDR3 coding sequence is TGTGCCAGCAGCCAAGGCGAGGCAGCAGATACGCAGTATTTT.

This clonotype was counted once. The genes are TRBV13 and TRBJ2-2; TRBD2 aligns across 11 bases. The germline CDR1 and CDR2 sequences are PRHDT and FYEKMQ (reference sequence). Trimming took 4 bases from V and 4 from J; bases not matched to a gene: 5. This CDR3 comprises 16 residues. This CDR3 reads CASSSSGRFPTGELFF. The CDR3 DNA reads TGTGCCAGCAGCTCTAGCGGGAGGTTCCCCACCGGGGAGCTGTTTTTT.

This clonotype was seen once. The genes are TRBV9 and TRBJ2-6, with D unresolved. Trimming shortened V by 4 bases and J by 2 bases, and 13 bases separated the two germline ends. Germline-derived CDR1 and CDR2 are SGDLS and YYNGEE. This CDR3 contains 16 residues. CDR3 loop: CASSPFLTPGANVLTF. The CDR3 DNA sequence: TGTGCCAGCAGCCCCTTCCTAACCCCTGGGGCCAACGTCCTGACTTTC.

V usage is TRBV9 and J usage is TRBJ2-7, with 16 bases lining up with TRBD2. V lost 3 bases, J lost 5 bases, and 5 bases stayed unmatched. Germline V gene sequence: CDR1 SGDLS, CDR2 YYNGEE. CDR3 size: 16 residues. In nucleotides, the CDR3 is TGTGCCAGCAGCGCCACGGGACTAGCGGGAGGGAACGAGCAGTACTTC. This codes for CASSATGLAGGNEQYF.

As for this clonotype: Sequence at one end of the junction differs from germline and may be a read error. The gene calls are TRBV7-3 and TRBJ2-1; no definite D call. The CDR3 runs 15 residues. The germline CDR1 and CDR2 sequences are SGHTA and FQGTGA. The CDR3 loop reads CASSLSSIVLAEQFF. In nucleotides, the CDR3 is TGTGCCAGTAGCTTAAGTAGTATAGTGTTGGCTGAGCAGTTCTTC. The full variable domain, rest sourced from reference TRBV7-3 and TRBJ2-1, is GAGVSQTPSNKVTEKGKYVELRCDPISGHTALYWYRQSLGQGPEFLIYFQGTGAADDSGLPNDRFFAVRPEGSVSTLKIQRTERGDSAVYLCASSLSSIVLAEQFFGPGTRLTVL.

This clonotype was detected once. One base away lies a much larger clone, so this may be a sequencing read error. V is TRBV12-3 or TRBV12-4 and J is TRBJ1-5; the match to TRBD1 covers 7 bases. There are 14 residues in the CDR3. J was trimmed by 7 bases and V by 2 bases; bases with no gene match: 5. CDR3 protein: CASSLRTGKQPQHF. As DNA, the CDR3 is TGTGCCAGCAGTTTAAGGACAGGAAAGCAGCCCCAGCATTTT.

This clonotype was detected many times. CDR3 in amino acids: CASSVKGDSRYEQYF. CDR3 sequence (DNA): TGTGCCAGCAGCGTAAAAGGGGACTCCCGATACGAGCAGTACTTC. V gene TRBV9 combines with J gene TRBJ2-7; tentatively, D is TRBD2 (6 bases). Germline V gives CDR1 SGDLS, CDR2 YYNGEE. The ends were cut back, 1 base at V and 4 bases at J, with 15 bases in the middle. The CDR3 has 15 amino acids.

This clonotype was picked up a small number of times. The gene calls are TRBV4-3 and TRBJ1-2; 9 positions match TRBD1. In germline, CDR1 is LGHNA, CDR2 YSLEER. This CDR3 spans 15 amino acids. V shed 0 bases and J 7 bases; nucleotides not matched to a gene: 6. CDR3 sequence: CASSQDRGQGAGYTF. CDR3 nucleotide sequence: TGCGCCAGCAGCCAAGATCGGGGACAGGGAGCTGGCTACACCTTC.

The chain carries TRBV29-1 and TRBJ2-7, with 7 bases matching TRBD1. The CDR3 has 14 amino acids. CDR1 and CDR2 from the germline V gene are SQVTM and ANQGSEA. The ends lost 5 bases at V and 5 bases at J; junction bases unmatched: 12. CDR3 DNA sequence: TGCAGCGTTTTCCCCAGACAGGGTGACGACGAGCAGTACTTC. Protein sequence: CSVFPRQGDDEQYF.

There are a few counts of this clonotype. The chain uses TRBV7-8 and TRBJ2-7; 8 bases fit TRBD1. The CDR3 has 16 amino acids. CDR1 and CDR2 from the germline V gene are SGHVS and FQNEAQ. The ends lost 8 bases at V and 3 bases at J; junction bases unmatched: 15. The CDR3 DNA sequence: TGTGCCAGCGTTAGGCAGGGGGCTATAGGAAACTACGAGCAGTACTTC. Protein sequence: CASVRQGAIGNYEQYF. Full variable domain (outside the CDR3, taken from reference TRBV7-8 and TRBJ2-7): GAGVSQSPRYKVAKRGQDVALRCDPISGHVSLFWYQQALGQGPEFLTYFQNEAQLDKSGLPSDRFFAERPEGSVSTLKIQRTQQEDSAVYLCASVRQGAIGNYEQYFGPGTRLTVT.

In this sample, this clonotype turned up once. The rearrangement joins TRBV5-6 to TRBJ2-3, with D perhaps TRBD2 (6 bases). CDR3 length: 17 residues. Trimming stripped 0 bases from V and 4 bases from J, with 18 bases between. The germline CDR1 and CDR2 sequences are SGHDT and YYEEEE. The CDR3 spells CASSLAMRGILADTQYF. The CDR3, as DNA: TGTGCCAGCAGCTTGGCGATGCGGGGTATCTTGGCAGATACGCAGTATTTT.

J is TRBJ2-5 and V is TRBV28; TRBD2 agrees at 10 bases. V shed 5 bases and J 5 bases; nucleotides not matched to a gene: 8. CDR1 MDHEN and CDR2 SYDVKM come from the germline V gene. CDR3 length: 15 residues. CDR3 DNA sequence: TGTGCCAGCAGTCCCCCGGGACTAGCGTCGGAGACCCAGTACTTC. Protein product: CASSPPGLASETQYF.

The chain uses TRBV20-1 and TRBJ2-2; D perhaps matches TRBD1 (6 bases). Trimming removed 3 bases at V and 4 bases at J, with 12 bases between. The length of the CDR3 is 14 residues. Germline V lookup: CDR1 DFQATT, CDR2 SNEGSKA (reference sequence). In nucleotides, the CDR3 is TGCAGTGCTAGCAGGGGAATTAGCACCGGGGAGCTGTTTTTT. Translation: CSASRGISTGELFF.

In its sample, this clonotype was seen once. J is TRBJ1-2 and V is TRBV7-9; D ambiguous. Between the trimmed V and J ends, which lost 5 bases and 7 bases, there was a span of 8 bases. The CDR3 length is 11 residues. CDR1 is SEHNR and CDR2 is FQNEAQ in the germline V gene (reference sequence). The CDR3 DNA reads as TGTGCCAGCAGCCAAAAGGGTGGCTACACCTTC. It codes for CASSQKGGYTF.

The chain combines TRBV12-3 or TRBV12-4 with TRBJ2-5; possible D gene TRBD2, 5 bases. V shed 7 bases and J shed 2 bases, with 14 bases lying between them. This CDR3 is built from 14 residues. Here the CDR3 DNA reads TGTGCCAGCACCACTTCGGGGATTCAAGAGACCCAGTACTTC. It translates to CASTTSGIQETQYF.

This clonotype showed up just once. The chain recombines TRBV10-3 with TRBJ1-4; TRBD1 might be the D (5 bases). CDR3 length equals 16 residues. The V end was cut by 4 bases, the J end by 0 bases, with 12 bases between. Germline V CDR1 and CDR2: ENHRY, SYGVKD. CDR3 nucleotides: TGTGCCATCAGTGGAACTGCAGGGACAACTAATGAAAAACTGTTTTTT. Protein product: CAISGTAGTTNEKLFF.

J is TRBJ1-1 and V is TRBV10-3, with a possible D match to TRBD1 (6 bases). V was trimmed by 3 bases and J by 5 bases, leaving 7 bases between them. Germline CDR1 reads ENHRY; CDR2 reads SYGVKD. CDR3 size: 12 residues. The CDR3 loop is CAISDRGTEAFF. For the CDR3, the DNA is TGTGCCATCAGTGACAGGGGAACTGAAGCTTTCTTT.

This clonotype was detected a few times. The chain is built from TRBV12-3 or TRBV12-4 and TRBJ2-1; D is unresolved. Trimming left V 3 bases short and J 4 bases short, with 10 bases between. The CDR3 loop spans 14 amino acids. CDR3 in amino acids: CASSLMELYNEQFF. CDR3 DNA: TGTGCCAGCAGTTTGATGGAGCTATACAATGAGCAGTTCTTC.

J is TRBJ2-5 and V is TRBV9; weak D call: TRBD1 (5 bases). The CDR3 consists of 14 residues. Per germline, CDR1 SGDLS and CDR2 YYNGEE. V dropped 4 bases and J dropped 4 bases, with 14 bases sitting between them. The CDR3 protein is CASSNRNVLETQYF. In nucleotides, the CDR3 is TGTGCCAGCAGCAACAGGAACGTCTTAGAGACCCAGTACTTC.

The genes are TRBV14 and TRBJ2-4; D is uncertain. The DNA end lines up better with TRBJ2-7; the J call may be wrong. CDR3 length equals 13 residues. Per germline, CDR1 SGHDN and CDR2 FVKESK. The DNA of the CDR3 is TGTGCCAGCAGCCGCCCAGACGGCTACGAGCAGTACTTC. The encoded protein is CASSRPDGYEQYF.

This chain uses TRBV6-2 or TRBV6-3 with TRBJ1-1, with D possibly being TRBD1 (5 bases). The CDR3 totals 13 residues. Trimming removed 8 bases from V and 0 bases from J, with 10 bases in between. Germline V lookup: CDR1 MNHEY, CDR2 SVGEGT. The CDR3 reads CASRRDLNTEAFF. CDR3 bases: TGTGCCAGCCGCCGGGACCTGAACACTGAAGCTTTCTTT.